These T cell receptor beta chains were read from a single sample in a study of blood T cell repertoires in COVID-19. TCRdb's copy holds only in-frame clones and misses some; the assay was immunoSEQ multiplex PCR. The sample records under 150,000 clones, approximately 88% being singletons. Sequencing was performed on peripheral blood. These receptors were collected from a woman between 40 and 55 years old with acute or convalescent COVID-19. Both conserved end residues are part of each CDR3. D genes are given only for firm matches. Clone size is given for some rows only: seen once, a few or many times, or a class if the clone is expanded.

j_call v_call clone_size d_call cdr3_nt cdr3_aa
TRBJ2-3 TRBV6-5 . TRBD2 TGTGCCAGCAGTTACTTCGGGAGGTCGGCAGATACGCAGTATTTT CASSYFGRSADTQYF
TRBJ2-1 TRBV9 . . TGTGCCAGCAGCCACGGAGCCGCGGATGAGCAGTTCTTC CASSHGAADEQFF
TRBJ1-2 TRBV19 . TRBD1 TGTGCCAGTAAGACGTTGCAGGGGGTAACCTATGGCTACACCTTC CASKTLQGVTYGYTF
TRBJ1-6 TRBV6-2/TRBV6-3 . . TGTGCCAGCAGTTACCAGTCGACAGGTTATTCACCCCTCCACTTT CASSYQSTGYSPLHF
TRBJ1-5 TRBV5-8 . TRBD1 TGTGCCAGCAGCCCCCCGACAGGGCTCGGGCAGCCCCAGCATTTT CASSPPTGLGQPQHF
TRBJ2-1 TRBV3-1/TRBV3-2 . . TGTGCCAGCAGCCAAGAAGTAGCGGCTTACAATGAGCAGTTCTTC CASSQEVAAYNEQFF
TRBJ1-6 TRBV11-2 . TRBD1 TGTGCCAGCAGCTCTGGACAGGGGGCGCGCGGCTATAATTCACCCCTCCACTTT CASSSGQGARGYNSPLHF
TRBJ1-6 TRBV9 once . TGTGCCAGCAGCGTAAAGGGGGAGAGTTCACCCCTCCACTTT CASSVKGESSPLHF
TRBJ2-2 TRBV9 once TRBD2 TGTGCCAGCAGCGCGCGGGGGGTCGCGAACACCGGGGAGCTGTTTTTT CASSARGVANTGELFF
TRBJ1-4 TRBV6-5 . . TGTGCCAGCAGTTCGGGGATGGGTGAAAAACTGTTTTTT CASSSGMGEKLFF
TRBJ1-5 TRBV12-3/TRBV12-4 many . TGTGCCAGCAGTTTGGGCGATCAGCCCCAGCATTTT CASSLGDQPQHF